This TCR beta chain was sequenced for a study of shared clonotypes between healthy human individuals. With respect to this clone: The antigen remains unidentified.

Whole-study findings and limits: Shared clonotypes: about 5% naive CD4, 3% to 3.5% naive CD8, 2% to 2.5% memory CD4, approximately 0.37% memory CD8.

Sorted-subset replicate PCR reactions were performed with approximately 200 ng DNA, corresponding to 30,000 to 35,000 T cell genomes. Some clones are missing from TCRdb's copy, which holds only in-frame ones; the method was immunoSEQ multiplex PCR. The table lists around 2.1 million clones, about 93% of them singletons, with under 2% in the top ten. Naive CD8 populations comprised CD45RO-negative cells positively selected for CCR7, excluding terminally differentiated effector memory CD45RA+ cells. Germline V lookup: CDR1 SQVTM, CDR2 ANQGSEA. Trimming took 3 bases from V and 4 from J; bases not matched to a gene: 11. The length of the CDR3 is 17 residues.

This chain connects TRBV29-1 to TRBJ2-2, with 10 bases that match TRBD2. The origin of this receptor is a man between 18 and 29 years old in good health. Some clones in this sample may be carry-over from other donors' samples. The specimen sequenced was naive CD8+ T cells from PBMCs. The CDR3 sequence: CSVESPLAGDPTGELFF. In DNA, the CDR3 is TGCAGCGTTGAGTCCCCTCTAGCGGGAGATCCCACCGGGGAGCTGTTTTTT.